This paragraph covers one TCR beta chain sequence. No antigen is known for it. Clones were sequenced by immunoSEQ multiplex PCR, and TCRdb holds only the in-frame ones, with some missing. The table includes 150,000 to 200,000 clones, about 85% detected once. V lost 8 bases to trimming and J lost 7 bases; unmatched junction nucleotides: 7. The germline V gene has CDR1 MNHNY and CDR2 SVGAGI (reference sequence). This CDR3 is 15 amino acids long. These data originate in a study of cytomegalovirus exposure and HLA in healthy donors. Looking at the study overall: The 120 or so validation repertoires were produced on the same platform as the approximately 620 repertoires of the first cohort. This was reported in a later analysis. The study's findings and limits: Usually a TCR sequence was rare, but some public TCRs were found in many donors. According to a subsequent analysis, TCR clusters from the first cohort were inclined to appear together in the roughly 130 validation repertoires.

The material sequenced was PBMCs. The clonotype comes from a man aged 25-40 years in good health and CMV-seropositive. The gene calls are TRBV6-6 and TRBJ2-5, with 16 nucleotides matching TRBD2. CDR3 in DNA: TGTGCCAGCCTGGGACTAGCGGGGGGGCGGGGGACCCAGTACTTC. It yields the protein CASLGLAGGRGTQYF.